The 30 T cell receptor beta chains below come from one sample, sequenced in a study of PD-L1 blockade in urothelial cancer (TCRdb year 2017). The receptor library was made with the immunoSEQ multiplex PCR assay. Here the immuneACCESS table is served through TCRdb, limited to in-frame sequences with V and J called. Missing clones are a known gap in these copies; in checked studies unresolved V genes cover under half, and the rest lacks a known reason. This sample comprises 25,000 to 30,000 clones, approximately 86% of them detected only once. 1.5% to 2% of the sample goes to the ten largest clones. Material: PBMCs, obtained around atezolizumab (anti-PD-L1) treatment. Source of these receptors: a man aged 50 or older with urothelial cancer.

The chain uses TRBV5-6 and TRBJ2-7, with 8 nucleotides matching TRBD1. Germline CDR1 is SGHDT and CDR2 is YYEEEE. Germline trimming cut 5 bases from V and 6 bases from J; bases unmatched to any gene: 10. This CDR3 spans 14 amino acids. CDR3 DNA sequence: TGTGCCAGCAGGTGGGGACAGGTATCTCGCGAGCAGTACTTC. Translating it yields CASRWGQVSREQYF.

The V gene is TRBV10-3, the J gene TRBJ2-2; tentatively, D is TRBD1 (6 bases). Germline V gene data show CDR1 as ENHRY and CDR2 as SYGVKD. The CDR3 is 15 amino acids. V shed 6 bases and J shed 1 base, with 12 bases lying between them. DNA of the CDR3: TGTGCCATCAGCGTAGGGGGAGTGAACACCGGGGAGCTGTTTTTT. Amino acids: CAISVGGVNTGELFF.

The chain is built from TRBV7-2 and TRBJ2-3; tentatively, D is TRBD1 (6 bases). Germline values: CDR1 SGHTA, CDR2 FQGNSA. The CDR3 loop spans 15 amino acids. V lost 11 bases to trimming and J lost 2 bases, with 20 bases between them. CDR3 protein: CAPLEQGPYTDTQYF. CDR3 nucleotide sequence: TGTGCCCCCTTGGAGCAGGGGCCCTACACAGATACGCAGTATTTT. The entire variable domain, with the rest obtained from reference TRBV7-2 and TRBJ2-3, is as follows: GAGVSQSPSNKVTEKGKDVELRCDPISGHTALYWYRQSLGQGLEFLIYFQGNSAPDKSGLPSDRFSAERTGGSVSTLTIQRTQQEDSAVYLCAPLEQGPYTDTQYFGPGTRLTVL.

The CDR3 nucleotides read TGTGCCAGCAGAGGGACTAGCGGGGGGGGGAGTGAGCAGTTCTTC. As protein: CASRGTSGGGSEQFF. The gene calls are TRBV7-2 and TRBJ2-1; the match to TRBD2 covers 16 bases. The V segment lost 6 bases and the J segment 9 bases; nucleotides outside the gene matches: 5. Germline assignment: CDR1 SGHTA and CDR2 FQGNSA. The CDR3 is 15 residues long.

J is TRBJ1-1 and V is TRBV5-1; a possible D gene is TRBD1 (5 bases). Trimming took 5 bases from V and 9 from J, leaving 11 bases between them. This CDR3 is 11 amino acids long. Looked up from germline, CDR1 is SGHRS and CDR2 is YFSETQ. The CDR3 sequence is CASRGGEKAFF. The CDR3 DNA reads as TGCGCCAGCAGGGGGGGGGAGAAAGCTTTCTTT. The whole variable domain, filled in from reference TRBV5-1 and TRBJ1-1, reads KAGVTQTPRYLIKTRGQQVTLSCSPISGHRSVSWYQQTPGQGLQFLFEYFSETQRNKGNFPGRFSGRQFSNSRSEMNVSTLELGDSALYLCASRGGEKAFFGQGTRLTVV.

CDR3 nucleotide sequence: TGTGCCTGGAGGGCGGGACTAGCGGGGGTCCAAGAGACCCAGTACTTC. It is translated as CAWRAGLAGVQETQYF. V and J are TRBV30 and TRBJ2-5; 14 nucleotides align to TRBD2. Germline values: CDR1 GTSNPN, CDR2 SVGIG (reference sequence). This CDR3 contains 16 residues. Losses at the gene ends were 3 bases for V and 1 base for J; bases not matched to a gene: 4.

The CDR3 DNA follows: TGCGCCAGCAGCTTGGGGGGCAGCCCTAGCACAGATACGCAGTATTTT. Translated, it gives CASSLGGSPSTDTQYF. The chain carries TRBV5-1 and TRBJ2-3, with a weak D call TRBD1 (5 bases). CDR3 length equals 16 residues. The germline V gene has CDR1 SGHRS and CDR2 YFSETQ. The V end lost 0 bases, the J end lost 0 bases, and 11 bases lay between the germline ends.

This chain joins TRBV13 and TRBJ2-7, with 7 positions matching TRBD2. V shed 5 bases and J 0 bases; nucleotides not matched to a gene: 7. The germline V gene has CDR1 PRHDT and CDR2 FYEKMQ (reference sequence). The length of the CDR3 is 15 residues. CDR3 DNA sequence: TGTGCCAGCAGCGCCCTGGGGGGGATCTCCTACGAGCAGTACTTC. This codes for CASSALGGISYEQYF.

V is TRBV4-2 and J is TRBJ2-5; 16 nucleotides line up with TRBD2. V trimming: 0 bases; J trimming: 1 base; junction bases outside the gene matches: 8. This CDR3 has 20 residues. CDR1 is LGHNA, CDR2 YNFKEQ, per germline. DNA of the CDR3: TGTGCCAGCAGCCAAGATTCGGGACTAGCGGGGGGGGTATCCCAAGAGACCCAGTACTTC. It codes for CASSQDSGLAGGVSQETQYF.

There are a few counts of this clone. The rearrangement uses TRBV27 and TRBJ2-7; no definite D call. CDR3 size: 13 residues. V dropped 3 bases and J dropped 2 bases, with 8 bases sitting between them. CDR1 is MNHEY, CDR2 SMNVEV, per germline (reference sequence). CDR3 DNA: TGTGCCAGCAGTTTCGGAGTAACCTACGAGCAGTACTTC. Residues: CASSFGVTYEQYF.

The V gene is TRBV28, the J gene TRBJ2-5; maybe TRBD2 (7 bases). The J call may be wrong; the DNA end is better matched by TRBJ2-7. This CDR3 comprises 15 residues. Per the germline V gene, CDR1 is MDHEN and CDR2 is SYDVKM. DNA of the CDR3: TGTGCCAGCAGCTGGGGGGGCGTGAGCTCCTACGAGCAGTACTTC. Its translation: CASSWGGVSSYEQYF.

The chain recombines TRBV12-5 with TRBJ2-7, with 13 bases aligning to TRBD2. The CDR3 is made up of 15 amino acids. The V gene end was trimmed by 1 base and the J gene end by 7 bases; junction bases not matched to a gene: 4. The germline CDR1 and CDR2 sequences are LGHNT and FRNRAP. In DNA, the CDR3 is TGTGCTAGTGGTTTGGGGACTAGCGGGGGCCGAGAGCAGTACTTC. This translates into CASGLGTSGGREQYF.

The CDR3 bases are TGTGCCAGCAGCTTATCAAGGAGAAAAGGGGATGAAAAACTGTTTTTT. It is translated as CASSLSRRKGDEKLFF. The J gene is TRBJ1-4, the V gene TRBV7-9; D is perhaps TRBD1 (5 bases). This CDR3 has 16 amino acids. Trimming took off 2 bases at V and 6 bases at J, with 16 bases between the two ends. CDR1 is SEHNR and CDR2 is FQNEAQ in the germline V gene (reference sequence).

The genes are TRBV5-1 and TRBJ1-1; D possibly corresponds to TRBD1 (6 bases). Per the germline V gene, CDR1 is SGHRS and CDR2 is YFSETQ. The CDR3 extends over 15 amino acids. The V and J ends lost 8 bases and 0 bases respectively, with 17 bases between them. The CDR3 DNA is TGCGCCAGTAGTACTACAGGGAACATGAACACTGAAGCTTTCTTT. This sequence encodes CASSTTGNMNTEAFF. The whole variable domain, filled in from reference TRBV5-1 and TRBJ1-1, reads KAGVTQTPRYLIKTRGQQVTLSCSPISGHRSVSWYQQTPGQGLQFLFEYFSETQRNKGNFPGRFSGRQFSNSRSEMNVSTLELGDSALYLCASSTTGNMNTEAFFGQGTRLTVV.

The rearrangement uses TRBV27 and TRBJ2-5, with D maybe TRBD2 (6 bases). CDR1 and CDR2 from the germline V gene are MNHEY and SMNVEV (reference sequence). Trimming left V 3 bases short and J 4 bases short, with 12 bases between. There are 14 residues in the CDR3. The CDR3 DNA reads as TGTGCCAGCAGTTTTTTCGGGGGAGGAGAGACCCAGTACTTC. This sequence encodes CASSFFGGGETQYF.

The DNA of the CDR3 is TGTGCCAGCAGCTTAGAGGGCCTGAACACCGGGGAGCTGTTTTTT. It encodes CASSLEGLNTGELFF. The rearrangement links TRBV5-4 to TRBJ2-2; D might be TRBD2 (5 bases). The CDR3 extends over 15 amino acids. The germline gives CDR1 SGHNT, CDR2 YYREEE (reference sequence). Trimming pared 2 bases from V and 1 base from J, leaving 9 bases between.

This chain links TRBV19 with TRBJ1-1; D gene unclear. The V end was cut by 8 bases, the J end by 7 bases, with 17 bases between. The germline V gene encodes CDR1 LNHDA and CDR2 SQIVND (reference sequence). The CDR3 runs to 13 residues. In DNA form, the CDR3 reads TGTGCCAGTTTAATGGAGGGTAGGAGTGAAGCTTTCTTT. This sequence encodes CASLMEGRSEAFF.

This clone was seen a few times. V is TRBV9 and J is TRBJ2-7; 10 bases map to TRBD2. The CDR3 runs 17 residues. Germline trimming cut 0 bases from V and 3 bases from J; bases unmatched to any gene: 9. CDR1 and CDR2 from the germline V gene are SGDLS and YYNGEE. The CDR3 here is CASSVDGLAGVVYEQYF. CDR3 DNA: TGTGCCAGCAGCGTAGATGGGCTAGCGGGAGTAGTCTACGAGCAGTACTTC.

This chain connects TRBV4-1 to TRBJ2-7; D remains ambiguous. The CDR3 sequence is 15 residues long. Deletions cut 1 base from V and 4 bases from J, with 14 bases between. Germline lookup yields CDR1 MGHRA and CDR2 YSYEKL. The CDR3 is CASSQGPGSSYEQYF. CDR3 bases: TGCGCCAGCAGCCAAGGGCCCGGGTCCTCTTACGAGCAGTACTTC.

The rearrangement joins TRBV9 to TRBJ2-2, with 11 bases that match TRBD2. V shed 0 bases, J shed 0 bases, and the junction held 7 bases outside the gene matches. The germline CDR1 and CDR2 sequences are SGDLS and YYNGEE. CDR3 length: 19 amino acids. The CDR3 coding sequence is TGTGCCAGCAGCGTAGTTCCCCTAGCGGGGGGAGCGAACACCGGGGAGCTGTTTTTT. It encodes CASSVVPLAGGANTGELFF.

The CDR3 sequence is CASSQGRGGGDTEAFF. In nucleotides, the CDR3 is TGTGCCAGCAGCCAAGGCAGGGGCGGGGGGGACACTGAAGCTTTCTTT. The chain combines TRBV14 with TRBJ1-1, with D tentatively TRBD1 (6 bases). This CDR3 has 16 amino acids. The V gene lost 1 base and the J gene lost 3 bases, with 15 bases spanning the gap. CDR1 SGHDN and CDR2 FVKESK come from the germline V gene. The full variable domain, completed using reference TRBV14 and TRBJ1-1, is EAGVTQFPSHSVIEKGQTVTLRCDPISGHDNLYWYRRVMGKEIKFLLHFVKESKQDESGMPNNRFLAERTGGTYSTLKVQPAELEDSGVYFCASSQGRGGGDTEAFFGQGTRLTVV.

The J gene is TRBJ2-4, the V gene TRBV12-5; perhaps TRBD2 as D (5 bases). In germline, CDR1 is LGHNT, CDR2 FRNRAP. V was trimmed by 3 bases and J by 7 bases, leaving 13 bases between them. This CDR3 contains 14 residues. The CDR3 DNA reads TGTGCTAGTGGTTTTATTGAGGGCGGTAACATTCAGTACTTC. This sequence encodes CASGFIEGGNIQYF.

This sequence joins TRBV6-1 and TRBJ2-5; 11 bases agree with TRBD2. With V trimmed by 6 bases and J by 2 bases, 2 bases remained unmatched. The CDR3 consists of 14 residues. Germline lookup yields CDR1 MNHNS and CDR2 SASEGT. This CDR3 is CASRVAGGQETQYF. In DNA form, the CDR3 reads TGTGCCAGCAGGGTAGCGGGGGGGCAAGAGACCCAGTACTTC.

In DNA, the CDR3 is TGTGCCTGGACCATTTGGACTAGCGTATACAATGAGCAGTTCTTC. Translation gives CAWTIWTSVYNEQFF. V is TRBV30 and J is TRBJ2-1; 9 positions match TRBD2. The junction had 8 bases not matched to a gene; V was cut back by 4 bases and J by 4 bases. The CDR3 has 15 amino acids. Germline values: CDR1 GTSNPN, CDR2 SVGIG (reference sequence).

The rearrangement links TRBV6-5 to TRBJ2-7; 7 nucleotides line up with TRBD1. Trimming took 2 bases from V and 3 from J; bases not matched to a gene: 10. CDR1 MNHEY and CDR2 SVGAGI come from the germline V gene. The CDR3 sequence is 16 residues long. The CDR3 loop is CASSYKQGNAVYEQYF. The CDR3 DNA reads as TGTGCCAGCAGTTACAAACAGGGGAATGCTGTCTACGAGCAGTACTTC.

The chain employs TRBV28 and TRBJ2-3, with a tentative D call TRBD1 (6 bases). The CDR3 runs 14 residues. V dropped 5 bases and J dropped 2 bases, with 11 bases sitting between them. Per germline, CDR1 MDHEN and CDR2 SYDVKM. CDR3 sequence reads: CASSTGQNTDTQYF. The CDR3 DNA reads TGTGCCAGCAGTACCGGACAGAACACAGATACGCAGTATTTT.

This chain uses TRBV5-1 with TRBJ2-7; TRBD2 aligns across 10 bases. The V and J ends lost 2 bases and 5 bases, in that order; junction bases with no gene match: 4. The CDR3 loop spans 14 amino acids. Germline values: CDR1 SGHRS, CDR2 YFSETQ. CDR3 loop: CASSLAGGHDEQYF. The CDR3 DNA reads as TGCGCCAGCAGCTTAGCGGGGGGGCACGACGAGCAGTACTTC.

The chain joins TRBV29-1 to TRBJ2-5, with 11 bases lining up with TRBD2. The V gene's germline CDR1 is SQVTM and CDR2 ANQGSEA. V trimming: 7 bases; J trimming: 5 bases; junction bases outside the gene matches: 12. The CDR3 has 15 residues. The CDR3 bases are TGCAGCGCAACCCAACTAGCGGGAGCAGGGGAGACCCAGTACTTC. Protein sequence: CSATQLAGAGETQYF.

A few counts support this clone. The V call is TRBV5-6, the J call TRBJ1-5; possible D gene TRBD1, 6 bases. Germline V gene lookup returns CDR1 SGHDT and CDR2 YYEEEE. There are 14 residues in the CDR3. Between the trimmed V and J ends, which lost 2 bases and 6 bases, there was a span of 12 bases. Here the CDR3 DNA reads TGTGCCAGCAGCTTTAGGGGGATCGGTCAGCCCCAGCATTTT. Protein: CASSFRGIGQPQHF.

The V gene is TRBV19, the J gene TRBJ1-2; 8 bases are a match to TRBD1. In germline, CDR1 is LNHDA, CDR2 SQIVND (reference sequence). The V gene end was trimmed by 3 bases and the J gene end by 4 bases; junction bases not matched to a gene: 10. The CDR3 has 16 residues. This CDR3 is CASSISLTGGSYGYTF. The CDR3 DNA reads TGTGCCAGTAGTATCTCCCTCACAGGGGGTTCCTATGGCTACACCTTC.